Listed below are T cell receptor beta chains from one sample, sequenced in a study of blood T cell repertoires in COVID-19. The data were produced by immunoSEQ multiplex PCR, yet TCRdb's version contains in-frame clones alone and is incomplete. The sample carries 200,000 to 250,000 clones, about nine tenths recorded once. The sequenced sample consisted of peripheral blood. The receptors shown here come from a woman between 55 and 75 years old with acute or convalescent COVID-19. Each CDR3 is given with its conserved first and last residue. A D gene is named only where the DNA matches it firmly. Size is omitted from some rows. Given values are once, few, many or a class for expanded clones.

TRBV7-2	.	.	TRBJ2-1	TGTGCCAGCAGCCCCCTTAGGGGGACGTACAATGAGCAGTTCTTC	CASSPLRGTYNEQFF
TRBV7-9	once	.	TRBJ1-3	TGTGCCAGCAGCCTTCCGAGCTCTGGAAACACCATATATTTT	CASSLPSSGNTIYF
TRBV30	.	TRBD1	TRBJ2-1	TGTGCCATCAGACAGGGGCCTTACAATGAGCAGTTCTTC	CAIRQGPYNEQFF
TRBV5-5	once	TRBD1	TRBJ1-2	TGTGCCAGCAGCGCGGACAGGGTGTATGGCTACACCTTC	CASSADRVYGYTF
TRBV7-9	.	.	TRBJ2-1	TGTGCCAGCAGCGTCTCACAGGGCCAATCCTACAATGAGCAGTTCTTC	CASSVSQGQSYNEQFF
TRBV7-2	once	.	TRBJ2-1	TGTGCCAGCAGCTTAAGAGTCGGCAATGAGCAGTTCTTC	CASSLRVGNEQFF
TRBV7-9	.	.	TRBJ2-1	TGTGCCAGCAGCTTAGTTGGAGTCAATGAGCAGTTCTTC	CASSLVGVNEQFF
TRBV6-6	.	TRBD1	TRBJ2-1	TGTGCCAGCAGTTACACCTCACACAGGGGCAATGAGCAGTTCTTC	CASSYTSHRGNEQFF
TRBV5-5	.	.	TRBJ1-5	TGTGCCAGCAGCTTGGACATGACAGTGTTTCAGCCCCAGCATTTT	CASSLDMTVFQPQHF
TRBV6-5	.	TRBD2	TRBJ2-5	TGTGCCAGCAGTAGCGGGGGGGCCGGGGAGACCCAGTACTTC	CASSSGGAGETQYF
TRBV9	.	TRBD1	TRBJ2-5	TGTGCCAGCAGCGAGACAGGGGGAAAGACCCAGTACTTC	CASSETGGKTQYF
TRBV3-1/TRBV3-2	.	.	TRBJ1-3	TGTGCCAGCAGCTCCCCACCGGGACAAGCCTCTGGAAACACCATATATTTT	CASSSPPGQASGNTIYF
TRBV7-3	.	TRBD2	TRBJ2-7	TGTGCCAGCAGCCATCAAGCGGGGGGATACGAGCAGTACTTC	CASSHQAGGYEQYF
TRBV19	.	TRBD2	TRBJ2-1	TGTGCCAGTAGTCCGGGAGGGCCGACCCATGAGCAGTTCTTC	CASSPGGPTHEQFF
TRBV5-4	.	TRBD1	TRBJ2-5	TGTGCCAGCAGTTCTGGACAGGGGGCTAGTGAGTCGGAGACCCAGTACTTC	CASSSGQGASESETQYF
TRBV19	once	TRBD1	TRBJ1-2	TGTGCCAGTAGTTATGAGCCCGGACAGGGGGCGTTTGGCTACACCTTC	CASSYEPGQGAFGYTF
TRBV19	.	.	TRBJ2-2	TGTGCCAGTAAAGGAGGGCAGGGGGCCGGGGAGCTGTTTTTT	CASKGGQGAGELFF
TRBV5-1	.	TRBD1	TRBJ1-1	TGCGCCAGCAGCTCGACAGGGGCAAACACTGAAGCTTTCTTT	CASSSTGANTEAFF
TRBV4-2	once	.	TRBJ1-1	TGTGCCAGCAGCCCCACCGGGGGGTACACTGAAGCTTTCTTT	CASSPTGGYTEAFF
TRBV6-2/TRBV6-3	.	TRBD1	TRBJ1-5	TGTGCCAGCAGCCTGACAGGGGGTAGTCGTCAGCCCCAGCATTTT	CASSLTGGSRQPQHF
TRBV6-2/TRBV6-3	.	TRBD1	TRBJ1-5	TGTGCCAGCAGCACAGGGGGCTCCTATAGCAATCAGCCCCAGCATTTT	CASSTGGSYSNQPQHF
TRBV30	.	.	TRBJ1-1	TGTGCCTACTTCAGGGGTGTTAACACTGAAGCTTTCTTT	CAYFRGVNTEAFF
TRBV4-1	.	TRBD2	TRBJ2-2	TGCGCCAGCAGCCACCCTCCGTGGAGGCTAGCGGGGGGGCAAGAAGGCGGGGAGCTGTTTTTT	CASSHPPWRLAGGQEGGELFF
TRBV11-2	medium-sized	.	TRBJ1-4	TGTGCCAGCAGCTTACTTGAAAAACTGTTTTTT	CASSLLEKLFF
TRBV7-8	.	.	TRBJ1-1	TGTGCCAGCAGCCCTCGCTTGGGGGGATACGACACTGAAGCTTTCTTT	CASSPRLGGYDTEAFF
TRBV5-3	.	.	TRBJ1-5	TGTGCCAGAAGCTTCTGCAGGGTACCAGCCCAGCATTTT	CARSFCRVPAQHF
TRBV5-4	.	.	TRBJ2-1	TGTGCCAGCAGCTTGGTGGGGAGCCTGGGCAATGAGCAGTTCTTC	CASSLVGSLGNEQFF